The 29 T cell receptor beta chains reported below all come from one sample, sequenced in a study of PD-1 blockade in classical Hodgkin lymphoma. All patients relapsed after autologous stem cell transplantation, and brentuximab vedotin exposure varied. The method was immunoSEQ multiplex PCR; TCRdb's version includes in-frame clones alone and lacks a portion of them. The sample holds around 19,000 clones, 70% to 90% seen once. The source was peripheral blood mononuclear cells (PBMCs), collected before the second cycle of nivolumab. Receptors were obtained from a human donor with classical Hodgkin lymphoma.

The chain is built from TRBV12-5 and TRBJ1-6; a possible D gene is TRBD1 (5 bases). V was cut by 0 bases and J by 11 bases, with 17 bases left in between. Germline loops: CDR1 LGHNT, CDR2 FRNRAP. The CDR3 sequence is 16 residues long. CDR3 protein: CASGLVIGVTLPPLHF. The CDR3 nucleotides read TGTGCTAGTGGTTTGGTAATAGGGGTCACGCTTCCACCCCTCCACTTT.

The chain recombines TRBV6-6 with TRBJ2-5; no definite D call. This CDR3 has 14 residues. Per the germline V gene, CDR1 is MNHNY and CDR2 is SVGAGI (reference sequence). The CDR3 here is CATRPLRYQETQYF. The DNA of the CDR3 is TGTGCTACTCGCCCCCTCAGGTACCAAGAGACCCAGTACTTC.

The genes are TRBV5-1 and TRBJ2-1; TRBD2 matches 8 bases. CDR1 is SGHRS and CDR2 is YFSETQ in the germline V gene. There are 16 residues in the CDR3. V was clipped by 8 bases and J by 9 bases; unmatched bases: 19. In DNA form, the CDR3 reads TGCGCCAGTAGGAGGGCGGGGGGCCAAGTATCCGGTGAGCAGTTCTTC. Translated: CASRRAGGQVSGEQFF.

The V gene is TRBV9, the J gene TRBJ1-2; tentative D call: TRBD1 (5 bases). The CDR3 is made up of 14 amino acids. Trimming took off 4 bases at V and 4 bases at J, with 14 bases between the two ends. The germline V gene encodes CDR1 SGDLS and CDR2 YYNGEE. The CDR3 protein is CASSPQSGGYGYTF. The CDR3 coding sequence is TGTGCCAGCAGCCCCCAAAGCGGGGGCTATGGCTACACCTTC.

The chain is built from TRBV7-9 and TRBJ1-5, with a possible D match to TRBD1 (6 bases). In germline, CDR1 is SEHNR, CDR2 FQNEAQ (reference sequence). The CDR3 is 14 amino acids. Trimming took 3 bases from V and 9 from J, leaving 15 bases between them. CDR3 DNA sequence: TGTGCCAGCAGCTTGGAGCAGGGGATGGGGCCCCAGCATTTT. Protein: CASSLEQGMGPQHF.

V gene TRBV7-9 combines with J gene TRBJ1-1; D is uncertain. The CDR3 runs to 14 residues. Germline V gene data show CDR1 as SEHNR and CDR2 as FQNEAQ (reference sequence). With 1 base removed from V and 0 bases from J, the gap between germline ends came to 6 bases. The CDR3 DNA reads TGTGCCAGCAGCTTAGAGGTCCTGAACACTGAAGCTTTCTTT. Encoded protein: CASSLEVLNTEAFF.

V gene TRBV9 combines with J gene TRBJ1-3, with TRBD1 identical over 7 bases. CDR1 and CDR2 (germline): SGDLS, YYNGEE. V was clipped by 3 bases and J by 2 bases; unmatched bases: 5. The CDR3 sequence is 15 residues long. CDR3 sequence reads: CASSANTGAGNTIYF. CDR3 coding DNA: TGTGCCAGCAGCGCGAATACAGGGGCTGGAAACACCATATATTTT.

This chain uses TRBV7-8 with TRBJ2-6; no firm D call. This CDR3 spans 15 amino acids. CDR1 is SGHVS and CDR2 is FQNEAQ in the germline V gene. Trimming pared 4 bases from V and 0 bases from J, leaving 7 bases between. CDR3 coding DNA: TGTGCCAGCAGCTCACAGACCTCTGGGGCCAACGTCCTGACTTTC. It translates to CASSSQTSGANVLTF.

The CDR3 sequence: CASSLAGSGLAGRPTPYNEQFF. In DNA, the CDR3 is TGTGCCAGCAGCTTAGCCGGATCCGGACTAGCGGGGAGACCGACACCTTACAATGAGCAGTTCTTC. This chain links TRBV7-3 with TRBJ2-1; TRBD2 agrees at 12 bases. This CDR3 has 22 amino acids. The ends lost 2 bases at V and 4 bases at J; junction bases unmatched: 21. Germline V CDR1 and CDR2: SGHTA, FQGTGA.

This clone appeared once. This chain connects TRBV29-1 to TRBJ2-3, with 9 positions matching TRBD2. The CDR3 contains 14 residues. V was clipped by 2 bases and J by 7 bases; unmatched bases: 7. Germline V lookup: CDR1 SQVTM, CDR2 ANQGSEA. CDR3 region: CSVEWASGEYTQYF. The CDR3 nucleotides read TGCAGCGTTGAATGGGCTAGCGGGGAATATACGCAGTATTTT.

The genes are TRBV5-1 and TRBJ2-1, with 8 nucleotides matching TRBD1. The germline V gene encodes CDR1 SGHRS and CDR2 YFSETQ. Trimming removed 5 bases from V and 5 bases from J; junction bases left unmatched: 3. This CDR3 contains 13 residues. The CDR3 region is CASRGDRNNEQFF. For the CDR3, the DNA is TGCGCCAGCAGGGGGGACAGGAACAATGAGCAGTTCTTC.

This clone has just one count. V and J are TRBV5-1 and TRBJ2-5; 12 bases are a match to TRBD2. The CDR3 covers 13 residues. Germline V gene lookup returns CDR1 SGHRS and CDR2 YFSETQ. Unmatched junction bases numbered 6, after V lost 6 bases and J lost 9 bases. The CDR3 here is CASTWTSGAPQYF. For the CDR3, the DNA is TGCGCCAGCACCTGGACTAGCGGGGCACCCCAGTACTTC.

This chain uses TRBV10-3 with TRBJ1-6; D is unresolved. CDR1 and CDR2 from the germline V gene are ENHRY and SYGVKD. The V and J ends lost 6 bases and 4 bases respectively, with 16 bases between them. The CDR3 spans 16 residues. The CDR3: CAIRDSELTYNSPLHF. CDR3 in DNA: TGTGCCATCAGGGATTCCGAGCTCACTTATAATTCACCCCTCCACTTT.

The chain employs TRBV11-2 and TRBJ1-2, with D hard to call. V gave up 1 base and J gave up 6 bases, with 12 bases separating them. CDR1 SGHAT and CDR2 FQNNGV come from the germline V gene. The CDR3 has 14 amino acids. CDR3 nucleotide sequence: TGTGCCAGCAGCTTAGGGGCAGCCATTAATGGCTACACCTTC. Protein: CASSLGAAINGYTF.

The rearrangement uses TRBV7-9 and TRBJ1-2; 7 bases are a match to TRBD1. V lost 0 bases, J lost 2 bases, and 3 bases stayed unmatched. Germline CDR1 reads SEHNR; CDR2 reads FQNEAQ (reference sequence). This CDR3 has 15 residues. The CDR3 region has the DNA TGTGCCAGCAGCTTAGCGGGGACAGCGAACTATGGCTACACCTTC. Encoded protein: CASSLAGTANYGYTF. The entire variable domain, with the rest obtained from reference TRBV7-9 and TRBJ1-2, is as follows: DTGVSQNPRHKITKRGQNVTFRCDPISEHNRLYWYRQTLGQGPEFLTYFQNEAQLEKSRLLSDRFSAERPKGSFSTLEIQRTEQGDSAMYLCASSLAGTANYGYTFGSGTRLTVV.

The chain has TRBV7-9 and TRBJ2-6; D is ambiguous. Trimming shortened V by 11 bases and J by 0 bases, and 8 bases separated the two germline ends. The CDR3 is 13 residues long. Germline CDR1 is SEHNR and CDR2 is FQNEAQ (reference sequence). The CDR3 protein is CAWSSSGANVLTF. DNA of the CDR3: TGTGCCTGGTCGAGCTCTGGGGCCAACGTCCTGACTTTC.

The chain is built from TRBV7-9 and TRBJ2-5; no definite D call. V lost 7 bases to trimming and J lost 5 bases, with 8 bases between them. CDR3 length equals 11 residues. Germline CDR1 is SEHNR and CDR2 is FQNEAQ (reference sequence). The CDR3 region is CASTSGETQYF. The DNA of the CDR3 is TGTGCCAGCACGTCTGGGGAGACCCAGTACTTC.

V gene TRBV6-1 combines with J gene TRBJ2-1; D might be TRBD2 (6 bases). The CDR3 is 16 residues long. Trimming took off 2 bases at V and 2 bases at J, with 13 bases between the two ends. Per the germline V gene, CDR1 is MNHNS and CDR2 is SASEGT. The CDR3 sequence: CASSELEGPAYNEQFF. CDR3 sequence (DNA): TGTGCCAGCAGTGAACTGGAGGGACCGGCCTACAATGAGCAGTTCTTC.

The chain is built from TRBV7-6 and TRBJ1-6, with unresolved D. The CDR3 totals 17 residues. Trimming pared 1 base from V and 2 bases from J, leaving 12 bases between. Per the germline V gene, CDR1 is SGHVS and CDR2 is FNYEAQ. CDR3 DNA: TGTGCCAGCAGCTTAGAGTCGGCAGCTACCTATAATTCACCCCTCCACTTT. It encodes CASSLESAATYNSPLHF.

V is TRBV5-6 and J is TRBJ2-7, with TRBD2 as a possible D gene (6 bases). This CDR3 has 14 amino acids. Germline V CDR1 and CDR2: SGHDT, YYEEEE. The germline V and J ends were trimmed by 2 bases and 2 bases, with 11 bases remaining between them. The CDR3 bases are TGTGCCAGCAGCTTTGGGGGGAAGACCTACGAGCAGTACTTC. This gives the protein CASSFGGKTYEQYF.

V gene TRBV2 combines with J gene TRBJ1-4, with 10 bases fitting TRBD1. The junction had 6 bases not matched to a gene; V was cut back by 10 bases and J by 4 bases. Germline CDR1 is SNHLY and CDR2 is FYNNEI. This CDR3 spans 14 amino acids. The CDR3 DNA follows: TGTGCCACCGGGACAGGGGTTAATAATGAAAAACTGTTTTTT. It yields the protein CATGTGVNNEKLFF.

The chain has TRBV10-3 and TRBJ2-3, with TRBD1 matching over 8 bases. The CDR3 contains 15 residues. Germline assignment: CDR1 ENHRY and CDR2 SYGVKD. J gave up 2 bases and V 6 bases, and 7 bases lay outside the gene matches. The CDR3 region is CAIRDRVGSTDTQYF. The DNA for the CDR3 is TGTGCCATCAGGGACAGGGTTGGTTCCACAGATACGCAGTATTTT.

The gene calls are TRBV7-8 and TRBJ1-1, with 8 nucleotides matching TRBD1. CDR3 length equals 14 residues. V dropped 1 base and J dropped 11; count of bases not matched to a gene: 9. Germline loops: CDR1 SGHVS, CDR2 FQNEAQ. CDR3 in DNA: TGTGCCAGCAGCTTAGTGGATCAGGGGGCCGCGGCTTTCTTT. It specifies CASSLVDQGAAAFF.

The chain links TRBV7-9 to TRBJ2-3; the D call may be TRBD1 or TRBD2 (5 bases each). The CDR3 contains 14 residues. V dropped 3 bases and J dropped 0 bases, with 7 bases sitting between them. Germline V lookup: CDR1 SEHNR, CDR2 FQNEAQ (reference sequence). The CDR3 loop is CASSLGVSTDTQYF. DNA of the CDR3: TGTGCCAGCAGCTTGGGGGTGAGCACAGATACGCAGTATTTT.

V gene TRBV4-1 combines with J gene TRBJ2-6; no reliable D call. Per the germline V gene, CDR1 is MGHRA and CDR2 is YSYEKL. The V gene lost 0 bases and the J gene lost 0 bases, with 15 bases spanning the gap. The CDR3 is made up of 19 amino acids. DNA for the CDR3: TGCGCCAGCAGCCAAGACTGGCCAGCCCGTTACTCTGGGGCCAACGTCCTGACTTTC. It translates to CASSQDWPARYSGANVLTF.

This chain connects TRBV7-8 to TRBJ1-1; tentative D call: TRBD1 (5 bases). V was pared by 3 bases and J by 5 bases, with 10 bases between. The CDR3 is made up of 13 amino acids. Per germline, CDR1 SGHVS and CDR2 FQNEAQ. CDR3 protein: CASSLGVRTEAFF. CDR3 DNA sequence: TGTGCCAGCAGCTTGGGGGTTCGTACTGAAGCTTTCTTT.

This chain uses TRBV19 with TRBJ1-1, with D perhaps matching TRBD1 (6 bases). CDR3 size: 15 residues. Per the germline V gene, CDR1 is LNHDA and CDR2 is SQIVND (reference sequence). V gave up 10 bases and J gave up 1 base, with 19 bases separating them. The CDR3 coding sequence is TGTGCCACCTCAACGACGGACAGCCCGAACACTGAAGCTTTCTTT. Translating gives CATSTTDSPNTEAFF.

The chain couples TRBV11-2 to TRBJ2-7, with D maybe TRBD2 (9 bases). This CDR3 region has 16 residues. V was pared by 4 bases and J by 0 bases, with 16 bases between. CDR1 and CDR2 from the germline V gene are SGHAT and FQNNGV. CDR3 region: CASSSSGTGLSYEQYF. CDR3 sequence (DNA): TGTGCCAGCAGCTCTAGCGGGACAGGCCTCTCCTACGAGCAGTACTTC.

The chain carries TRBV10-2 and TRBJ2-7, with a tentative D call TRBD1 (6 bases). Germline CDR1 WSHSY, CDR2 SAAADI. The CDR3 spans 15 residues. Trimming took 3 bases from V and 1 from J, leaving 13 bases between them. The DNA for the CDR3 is TGCGCCAGCAGTGAAGACGGGACAACGTCCTACGAGCAGTACTTC. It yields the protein CASSEDGTTSYEQYF.